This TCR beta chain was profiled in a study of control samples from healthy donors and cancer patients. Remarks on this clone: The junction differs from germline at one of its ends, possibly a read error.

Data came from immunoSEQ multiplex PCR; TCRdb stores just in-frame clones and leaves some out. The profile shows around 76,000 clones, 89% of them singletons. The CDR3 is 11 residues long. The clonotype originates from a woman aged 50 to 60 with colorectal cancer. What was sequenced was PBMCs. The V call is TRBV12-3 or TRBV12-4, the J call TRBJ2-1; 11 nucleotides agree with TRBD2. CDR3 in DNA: TGTGCCAGCAGAAGGACTAGCGGGTCGATCTTC. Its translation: CASRRTSGSIF.